This T cell receptor (beta chain) was sequenced in a study of beta chain features in type 1 diabetes. This clone was recorded at least ten times. Its antigen remains unidentified. Sorting of CD4+ naive, central memory, regulatory and stem cell-like memory cells was performed via CD45RO/CCR7/CD25/CD127/CD95/CD27. The authors obtained over 95% purity in all sorted populations. Study findings and constraints: When Type 1 diabetes patients were examined, their TCRB CDR3s proved moderately but significantly shorter in all four CD4+ subsets. VDJ junctions from patients with type 1 diabetes contained fewer insertions and more deletions.

The trim removed 7 bases at V and 4 bases at J, leaving 8 bases unmatched. Germline assignment: CDR1 SNHLY and CDR2 FYNNEI. This CDR3 comprises 15 residues. All of the isolated RNA was reverse transcribed, so expressed TCRB transcripts were sequenced. Assay: immunoSEQ multiplex PCR; the TCRdb copy retains only in-frame clones and omits some. The sample includes 130,000 or so clones, about a sixth of them seen just once. Sequencing input: central memory CD4+ T cells from blood. V gene TRBV2 combines with J gene TRBJ1-5; 9 positions match TRBD1. This clonotype originated in a man aged 25-40 years with type 1 diabetes. CDR3 sequence (DNA): TGTGCCAGCAACTCGGGACAGGGCGGGAATCAGCCCCAGCATTTT. Its protein product is CASNSGQGGNQPQHF.